Listed below are T cell receptor beta chains from one sample, sequenced in a study of vaccination and CD4 T cells after COVID-19. These receptors' targets are unknown. TCRdb reprocessed the PCR reads with MiXCR, giving one entry per CDR3 protein. The data hold 15,000 to 25,000 distinct CDR3 sequences, with under 70% observed a single time. The sample consisted of CD4+ T cells from blood, cultured in vitro. These receptors were obtained from a human donor who had recovered from COVID-19. Each CDR3 is given with its conserved first and last residue. A D gene is named only where the DNA matches it firmly.

D	J	V	CDR3
.	TRBJ2-1	TRBV20-1	CSAPGNRQAPLFF
.	TRBJ2-5	TRBV27	CASSHNGGETQYF
TRBD1	TRBJ1-1	TRBV19	CASSDRGTGGSDTEAFF
TRBD2	TRBJ2-1	TRBV7-2	CASGRGGAGGLHEQFF
.	TRBJ1-1	TRBV6-1	CASRPSTLLIMNTEAFF
TRBD1	TRBJ1-2	TRBV5-4	CASSSGTEDGYTF
.	TRBJ2-7	TRBV20-1	CSARQGWEQYF
.	TRBJ1-1	TRBV20-1	CSARASAGEAFF
.	TRBJ1-4	TRBV6-1	CAIGGRVSNEKLFF
TRBD1	TRBJ1-5	TRBV10-3	CAISGGQGAVRGNQPQHF
.	TRBJ2-5	TRBV6-5	CASSYFQETQYF
TRBD1	TRBJ1-2	TRBV12-3/TRBV12-4	CASSSGQGGGANYGYTF
TRBD1	TRBJ1-4	TRBV11-2	CASSTGQRLFF
.	TRBJ1-2	TRBV20-1	CSARDHNYGYTF
.	TRBJ1-6	TRBV4-1	CASSHPGASPLHF
.	TRBJ2-5	TRBV28	CASSFPWETQYF
.	TRBJ2-1	TRBV2	CASSPYNEQFF